Listed below are T cell receptor beta chains from one sample, sequenced in a study of cytomegalovirus exposure and HLA in healthy donors. Measured with immunoSEQ multiplex PCR; TCRdb has only the in-frame clones, and not every one. The table has about 97,000 clones, about 75% seen once. Sequenced sample: PBMCs. These receptors came from a man in his fifties in good health and CMV-seronegative. CDR3s include the opening cysteine and the closing phenylalanine or tryptophan. The D gene is left open where the match is weak. Not all rows give a size; the values are once, few, many and, for expanded clones, a class.

J gene,clone size,V gene,D gene,CDR3 protein,CDR3 DNA
TRBJ2-7,once,TRBV2,TRBD1,CASSYRQGRAYEQYF,TGTGCCAGCAGCTATCGACAGGGAAGAGCCTACGAGCAGTACTTC
TRBJ2-1,NA,TRBV11-2,NA,CASSLDLAQNNEQFF,TGTGCCAGCAGCTTAGATCTTGCCCAGAACAATGAGCAGTTCTTC
TRBJ1-4,few,TRBV7-9,NA,CASSLSGGEKLFF,TGTGCCAGCAGTCTCAGCGGAGGAGAAAAACTGTTTTTT
TRBJ2-3,NA,TRBV19,TRBD1,CASRQRQGGADTQYF,TGTGCCAGTAGACAAAGACAGGGGGGCGCAGATACGCAGTATTTT
TRBJ2-3,NA,TRBV19,NA,CASSIARSDTQYF,TGTGCCAGTAGTATAGCTAGGTCAGATACGCAGTATTTT
TRBJ2-7,few,TRBV5-6,TRBD1,CASSLSGTGLPYEQYF,TGTGCCAGCAGCTTGTCCGGGACAGGGCTACCTTACGAGCAGTACTTC
TRBJ1-5,NA,TRBV10-3,NA,CAIKEGNGNQPQHF,TGTGCCATCAAAGAGGGAAACGGCAATCAGCCCCAGCATTTT
TRBJ2-7,few,TRBV6-5,TRBD1,CASSADRVLTNEQYF,TGTGCCAGCAGCGCGGACAGGGTGCTCACGAACGAGCAGTACTTC
TRBJ2-2,NA,TRBV29-1,TRBD2,CSVRTSGKPGELFF,TGCAGCGTCCGGACTAGCGGGAAGCCCGGGGAGCTGTTTTTT
TRBJ1-1,NA,TRBV6-1,NA,CASSESFSVMNTEAFF,TGTGCCAGCAGTGAATCGTTCAGTGTCATGAACACTGAAGCTTTCTTT
TRBJ1-2,NA,TRBV18,TRBD1,CASSPPGQRNYGYTF,TGTGCCAGCTCACCTCCGGGACAGCGGAACTATGGCTACACCTTC
TRBJ1-2,NA,TRBV28,TRBD1,CASSLWGQAYGYTF,TGTGCCAGCAGTTTATGGGGACAGGCCTATGGCTACACCTTC
TRBJ1-6,NA,TRBV6-1,TRBD1,CASSDTGTVNSPLHF,TGTGCCAGCAGTGACACCGGGACAGTTAATTCACCCCTCCACTTT
TRBJ1-1,NA,TRBV14,NA,CASSQDKGTQNTEAFF,TGTGCCAGCAGCCAAGATAAAGGGACACAGAACACTGAAGCTTTCTTT
TRBJ1-1,NA,TRBV5-1,TRBD1,CASGIQGATEAFF,TGCGCCAGCGGAATACAGGGGGCTACTGAAGCTTTCTTT
TRBJ2-3,NA,TRBV28,NA,CASSERGTTDTQYF,TGTGCCAGCAGTGAGAGGGGGACGACAGATACGCAGTATTTT
TRBJ1-1,NA,TRBV10-3,NA,CAIRVISGANTEAFF,TGTGCCATCAGAGTAATATCAGGGGCGAACACTGAAGCTTTCTTT
TRBJ1-2,NA,TRBV14,TRBD1,CASSRGQIYGYTF,TGTGCCAGTTCGAGGGGACAGATCTATGGCTACACCTTC
TRBJ2-3,few,TRBV15,TRBD2,CATSGHRTSSDTQYF,TGTGCCACCAGCGGCCACCGGACTAGTTCAGATACGCAGTATTTT
TRBJ2-7,NA,TRBV30,NA,CAWSVQGWGEQYF,TGTGCCTGGAGTGTACAGGGTTGGGGCGAGCAGTACTTC
TRBJ1-1,NA,TRBV19,TRBD1,CASSIGPGQGSEAFF,TGTGCCAGTAGTATAGGTCCGGGACAGGGCTCTGAAGCTTTCTTT
TRBJ1-1,once,TRBV4-1,TRBD1,CASSQVLPGQGSVNTEAFF,TGCGCCAGCAGCCAAGTCCTCCCGGGACAGGGGTCGGTCAACACTGAAGCTTTCTTT
TRBJ2-7,NA,TRBV5-4,TRBD2,CASSPVGRASYEQYF,TGTGCCAGCAGCCCCGTCGGGAGGGCCTCCTACGAGCAGTACTTC
TRBJ1-1,NA,TRBV5-1,NA,CASSFDSPAREAFF,TGCGCCAGCAGCTTCGACAGCCCAGCCCGTGAAGCTTTCTTT
TRBJ2-1,NA,TRBV7-9,NA,CASSHSPLGQFF,TGTGCCAGCAGCCACTCCCCCCTAGGGCAGTTCTTC
TRBJ2-2,NA,TRBV7-2,NA,CASSRKGGTELFF,TGTGCCAGCAGCCGGAAGGGGGGGACAGAGCTGTTTTTT
TRBJ2-1,NA,TRBV5-1,NA,CASKETSSYNEQFF,TGCGCCAGCAAGGAGACGAGCTCCTACAATGAGCAGTTCTTC
TRBJ1-4,NA,TRBV29-1,TRBD1,CSVGTGGSSEKLFF,TGCAGCGTCGGGACAGGGGGCAGTAGTGAAAAACTGTTTTTT
TRBJ1-2,NA,TRBV4-2,TRBD1,CASSQELKGAYGYTF,TGTGCCAGCAGCCAAGAATTGAAGGGGGCGTATGGCTACACCTTC
TRBJ2-2,few,TRBV5-4,NA,CASSPTSTGELFF,TGTGCCAGCAGCCCCACATCGACCGGGGAGCTGTTTTTT
TRBJ2-5,once,TRBV2,TRBD1,CASRGDRLQETQYF,TGTGCCAGCAGAGGGGACAGACTCCAAGAGACCCAGTACTTC
TRBJ2-5,NA,TRBV9,NA,CASSVAPMGSGGETQYF,TGTGCCAGCAGCGTCGCCCCTATGGGAAGCGGTGGCGAGACCCAGTACTTC
TRBJ1-3,NA,TRBV7-9,NA,CAGGSSGNTIYF,TGTGCCGGTGGTAGCTCTGGAAACACCATATATTTT
TRBJ2-6,NA,TRBV7-3,NA,CASSQWGPTGANVLTF,TGTGCCAGCAGCCAGTGGGGCCCTACTGGGGCCAACGTCCTGACTTTC
TRBJ2-3,once,TRBV10-1,NA,CASSWGDSRSDTQYF,TGCGCCAGCAGTTGGGGGGACAGCCGGTCAGATACGCAGTATTTT
TRBJ1-3,NA,TRBV9,NA,CASIRKGGGHSGNTIYF,TGTGCCAGCATTCGGAAGGGCGGGGGTCACTCTGGAAACACCATATATTTT
TRBJ1-1,NA,TRBV29-1,NA,CSANLQGTEAFF,TGCAGCGCGAATTTGCAGGGCACTGAAGCTTTCTTT
TRBJ2-3,NA,TRBV10-3,NA,CAIMRQGSTDTQYF,TGTGCCATCATGAGGCAGGGGAGCACAGATACGCAGTATTTT
TRBJ1-5,NA,TRBV15,NA,CATSITGSNQPQHF,TGTGCCACCAGCATTACGGGTAGCAATCAGCCCCAGCATTTT
TRBJ1-2,few,TRBV28,NA,CASSLPRQAANYGYTF,TGTGCCAGCAGTCTACCACGACAGGCCGCTAACTATGGCTACACCTTC
TRBJ2-7,NA,TRBV5-1,NA,CASSLGTAADEQYF,TGCGCCAGCAGCTTGGGGACAGCTGCTGACGAGCAGTACTTC
TRBJ2-5,NA,TRBV5-6,NA,CASSLGSRETQYF,TGTGCCAGCAGCTTGGGGAGTAGGGAGACCCAGTACTTC
TRBJ2-7,NA,TRBV7-9,TRBD2,CASSLVGGSSPEQYF,TGTGCCAGCAGCTTAGTTGGCGGGAGTTCTCCCGAGCAGTACTTC
TRBJ1-1,NA,TRBV5-6,TRBD1,CASSPGRRGRTEAFF,TGTGCCAGCAGCCCCGGGAGAAGGGGGCGTACTGAAGCTTTCTTT
TRBJ2-7,NA,TRBV5-1,TRBD1,CASSRGQGGISYEQYF,TGCGCCAGCAGCCGCGGACAGGGGGGTATATCCTACGAGCAGTACTTC
TRBJ2-7,NA,TRBV18,TRBD1,CASSPGTGEYEQYF,TGTGCCAGCTCACCAGGGACAGGGGAATACGAGCAGTACTTC
TRBJ2-7,NA,TRBV11-1,NA,CASSRPLGRAGSEQYF,TGTGCCAGCAGCCGACCCCTTGGGAGAGCGGGCTCCGAGCAGTACTTC
TRBJ2-1,NA,TRBV5-4,TRBD2,CASSISGTSGGDEQFF,TGTGCCAGCAGCATTTCCGGGACTAGCGGGGGCGATGAGCAGTTCTTC
TRBJ1-2,few,TRBV5-1,TRBD1,CASSPAGTGPYGYTF,TGCGCCAGCAGCCCAGCCGGGACAGGGCCCTATGGCTACACCTTC
TRBJ1-1,NA,TRBV15,NA,CATSRERDTEAFF,TGTGCCACCAGCAGGGAGAGGGACACTGAAGCTTTCTTT